This TCR beta chain was sequenced for a study of human T cells and chemical hapten exposure. Overall study: Diphenylcyclopropenone was applied weekly to patients' scalps across the approximately 24-week study. Mainly, slight library volume differences in the pool made TCR yields vary.

Germline loops: CDR1 SGHVS, CDR2 FQNEAQ. V lost 5 bases to trimming and J lost 3 bases, with 17 bases between them. The CDR3 has 15 residues. Time point indicated: patch test 3, about 24 weeks after DPC sensitization. Indicated treatment: therapeutic diphenylcyclopropenone sensitization with weekly scalp DPC. TCRdb re-called the RACE reads through MiXCR, storing one row per CDR3 protein. The repertoire holds some 60,000 distinct CDR3 sequences, 9.5% to 15% seen once, with roughly 2.3% in the top ten. This TCR was sampled from a man between 25 and 39 years old with alopecia areata. Some clones in this sample may be carry-over from other donors' samples. V gene TRBV7-8 combines with J gene TRBJ2-7; D not resolved. Sequenced here: whole blood, sampled in connection with sensitization to the hapten diphenylcyclopropenone (DPC). The CDR3 coding sequence is TGTGCCAGCAGCACCAATCGGCAGGTCCACTACGAGCAGTACTTC. Its protein is CASSTNRQVHYEQYF.